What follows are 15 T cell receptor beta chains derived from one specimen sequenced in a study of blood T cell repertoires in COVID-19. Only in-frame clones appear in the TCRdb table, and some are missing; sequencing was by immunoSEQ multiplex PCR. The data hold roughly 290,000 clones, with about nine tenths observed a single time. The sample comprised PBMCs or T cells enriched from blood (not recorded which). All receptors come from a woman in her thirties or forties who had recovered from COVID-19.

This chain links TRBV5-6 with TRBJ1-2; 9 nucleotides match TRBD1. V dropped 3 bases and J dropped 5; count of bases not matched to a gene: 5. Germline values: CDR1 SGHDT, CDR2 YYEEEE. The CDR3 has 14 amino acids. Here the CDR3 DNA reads TGTGCCAGCAGCTCCGGGACAGGGTTTTATGGCTACACCTTC. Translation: CASSSGTGFYGYTF.

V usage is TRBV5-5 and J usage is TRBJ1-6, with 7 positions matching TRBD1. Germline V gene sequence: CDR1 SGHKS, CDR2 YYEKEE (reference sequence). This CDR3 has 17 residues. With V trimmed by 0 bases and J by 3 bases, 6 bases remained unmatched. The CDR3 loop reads CASSLASGQSYNSPLHF. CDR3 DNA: TGTGCCAGCAGCTTGGCCTCGGGACAGAGCTATAATTCACCCCTCCACTTT.

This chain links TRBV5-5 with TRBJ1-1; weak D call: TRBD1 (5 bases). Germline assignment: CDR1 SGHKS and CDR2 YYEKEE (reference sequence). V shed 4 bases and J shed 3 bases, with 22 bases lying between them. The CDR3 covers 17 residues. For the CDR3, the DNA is TGTGCCAGCAGCCCAGGCCCGGGGCGCGGGGGGGACACTGAAGCTTTCTTT. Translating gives CASSPGPGRGGDTEAFF.

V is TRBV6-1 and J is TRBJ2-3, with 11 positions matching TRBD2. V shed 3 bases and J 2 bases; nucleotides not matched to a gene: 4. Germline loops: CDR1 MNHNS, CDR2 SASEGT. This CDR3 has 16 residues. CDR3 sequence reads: CASSERLAGTTDTQYF. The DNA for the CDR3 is TGTGCCAGCAGTGAGAGACTAGCGGGGACCACAGATACGCAGTATTTT.

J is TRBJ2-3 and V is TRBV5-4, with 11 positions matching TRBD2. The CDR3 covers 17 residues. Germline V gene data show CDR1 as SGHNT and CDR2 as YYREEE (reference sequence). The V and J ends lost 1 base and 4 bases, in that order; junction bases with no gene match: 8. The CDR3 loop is CASSLTALAGGADTQYF. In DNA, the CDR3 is TGTGCCAGCAGCTTGACCGCCCTAGCGGGAGGAGCAGATACGCAGTATTTT. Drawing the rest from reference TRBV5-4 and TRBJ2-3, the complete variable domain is ETGVTQSPTHLIKTRGQQVTLRCSSQSGHNTVSWYQQALGQGPQFIFQYYREEENGRGNFPPRFSGLQFPNYSSELNVNALELDDSALYLCASSLTALAGGADTQYFGPGTRLTVL.

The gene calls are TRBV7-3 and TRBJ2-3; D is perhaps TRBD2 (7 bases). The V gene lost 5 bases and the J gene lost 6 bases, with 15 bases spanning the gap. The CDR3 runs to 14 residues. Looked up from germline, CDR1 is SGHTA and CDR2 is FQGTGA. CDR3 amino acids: CASSQGTNGDTQYF. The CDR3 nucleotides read TGTGCCAGCAGCCAGGGGACTAACGGGGATACGCAGTATTTT. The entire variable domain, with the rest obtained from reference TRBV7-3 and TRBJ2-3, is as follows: GAGVSQTPSNKVTEKGKYVELRCDPISGHTALYWYRQSLGQGPEFLIYFQGTGAADDSGLPNDRFFAVRPEGSVSTLKIQRTERGDSAVYLCASSQGTNGDTQYFGPGTRLTVL.

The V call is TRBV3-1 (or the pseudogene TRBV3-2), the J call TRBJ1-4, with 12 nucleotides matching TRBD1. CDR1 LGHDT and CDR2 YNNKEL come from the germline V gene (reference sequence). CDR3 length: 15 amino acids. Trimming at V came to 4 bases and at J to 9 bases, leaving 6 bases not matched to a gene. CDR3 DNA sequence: TGTGCCAGCAGCCCCTGGGACAGGGGGCGGCAAAAACTGTTTTTT. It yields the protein CASSPWDRGRQKLFF.

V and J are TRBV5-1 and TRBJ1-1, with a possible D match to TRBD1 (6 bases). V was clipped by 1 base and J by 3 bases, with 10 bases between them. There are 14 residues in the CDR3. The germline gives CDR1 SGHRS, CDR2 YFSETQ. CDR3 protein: CASSLLGADTEAFF. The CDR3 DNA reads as TGCGCCAGCAGCTTGTTGGGGGCGGACACTGAAGCTTTCTTT.

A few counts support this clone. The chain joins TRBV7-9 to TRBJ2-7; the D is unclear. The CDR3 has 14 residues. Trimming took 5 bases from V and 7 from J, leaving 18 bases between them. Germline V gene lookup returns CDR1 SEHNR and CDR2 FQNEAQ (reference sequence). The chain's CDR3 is CASSHLAVLSEQYF. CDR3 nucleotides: TGTGCCAGCAGCCACTTGGCGGTCCTCTCAGAGCAGTACTTC.

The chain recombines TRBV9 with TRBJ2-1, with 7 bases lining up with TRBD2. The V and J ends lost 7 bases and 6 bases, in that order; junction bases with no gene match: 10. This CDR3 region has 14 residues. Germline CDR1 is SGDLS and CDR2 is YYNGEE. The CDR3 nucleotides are TGTGCCAGCTGCAAGGGACTACAACTCAATGAGCAGTTCTTC. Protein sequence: CASCKGLQLNEQFF.

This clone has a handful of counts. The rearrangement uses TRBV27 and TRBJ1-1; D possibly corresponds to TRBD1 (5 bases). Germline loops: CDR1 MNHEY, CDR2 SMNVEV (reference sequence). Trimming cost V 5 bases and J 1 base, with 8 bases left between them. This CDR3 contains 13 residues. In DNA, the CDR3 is TGTGCCAGCAGTAAACAGGCGAACACTGAAGCTTTCTTT. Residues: CASSKQANTEAFF.

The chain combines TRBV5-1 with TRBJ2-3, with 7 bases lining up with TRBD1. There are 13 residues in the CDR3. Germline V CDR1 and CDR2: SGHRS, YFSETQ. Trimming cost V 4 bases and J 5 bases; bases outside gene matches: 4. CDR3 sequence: CASSPYRGDTQYF. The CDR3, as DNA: TGCGCCAGCAGCCCCTACAGGGGAGATACGCAGTATTTT.

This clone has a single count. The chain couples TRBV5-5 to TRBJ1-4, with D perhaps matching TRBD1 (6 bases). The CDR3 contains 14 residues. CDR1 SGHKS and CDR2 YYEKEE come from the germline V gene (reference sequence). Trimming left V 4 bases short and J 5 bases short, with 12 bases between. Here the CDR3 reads CASSRGSRNEKLFF. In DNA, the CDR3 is TGTGCCAGCAGCAGGGGGAGCCGGAATGAAAAACTGTTTTTT. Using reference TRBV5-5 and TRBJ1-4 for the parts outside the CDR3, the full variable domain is DAGVTQSPTHLIKTRGQQVTLRCSPISGHKSVSWYQQVLGQGPQFIFQYYEKEERGRGNFPDRFSARQFPNYSSELNVNALLLGDSALYLCASSRGSRNEKLFFGSGTQLSVL.

The CDR3 protein is CASSLVFTMGSADGYTF. CDR3 DNA: TGTGCCAGCAGCTTAGTGTTTACGATGGGGAGTGCGGATGGCTACACCTTC. The V and J genes are TRBV7-3 and TRBJ1-2; D unresolved. The germline V and J ends were trimmed by 2 bases and 6 bases, with 22 bases remaining between them. The CDR3 runs 17 residues. CDR1 is SGHTA and CDR2 is FQGTGA in the germline V gene. The whole variable domain, filled in from reference TRBV7-3 and TRBJ1-2, reads GAGVSQTPSNKVTEKGKYVELRCDPISGHTALYWYRQSLGQGPEFLIYFQGTGAADDSGLPNDRFFAVRPEGSVSTLKIQRTERGDSAVYLCASSLVFTMGSADGYTFGSGTRLTVV.

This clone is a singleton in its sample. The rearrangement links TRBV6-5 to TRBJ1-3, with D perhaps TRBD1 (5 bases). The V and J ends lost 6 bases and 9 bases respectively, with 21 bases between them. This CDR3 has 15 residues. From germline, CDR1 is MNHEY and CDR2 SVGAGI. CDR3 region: CASSRGPDTQSTIYF. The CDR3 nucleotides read TGTGCCAGCAGCCGCGGACCGGACACCCAAAGCACCATATATTTT.